The 5 T cell receptor beta chains below all came from one sample that was sequenced in a study of blood T cell repertoires in COVID-19. Method: immunoSEQ multiplex PCR; TCRdb's copy keeps in-frame clones and lacks some. This sample has approximately 110,000 clones; 85% occur once, and the top ten carry more than 4%. The sample consisted of peripheral blood. Receptors originate from a man aged 50 to 60 with acute or convalescent COVID-19.

V is TRBV13 and J is TRBJ2-5; D is unresolved. The V and J ends lost 2 bases and 2 bases respectively, with 6 bases between them. The CDR3 extends over 13 amino acids. In germline, CDR1 is PRHDT, CDR2 FYEKMQ (reference sequence). CDR3 DNA: TGTGCCAGCAGCTTACGCAGGCAAGAGACCCAGTACTTC. It is translated as CASSLRRQETQYF.

V usage is TRBV9 and J usage is TRBJ2-5; 9 bases fit TRBD2. CDR1 is SGDLS and CDR2 is YYNGEE in the germline V gene. The CDR3 is 17 amino acids. V lost 0 bases to trimming and J lost 2 bases; unmatched junction nucleotides: 8. The CDR3 is CASSVDRRLAGQETQYF. CDR3 bases: TGTGCCAGCAGCGTAGATAGGAGGCTAGCGGGGCAAGAGACCCAGTACTTC.

The V call is TRBV9, the J call TRBJ2-5, with D perhaps TRBD2 (6 bases). Trimming took off 0 bases at V and 4 bases at J, with 16 bases between the two ends. Germline assignment: CDR1 SGDLS and CDR2 YYNGEE. CDR3 length equals 16 residues. The CDR3 DNA reads TGTGCCAGCAGCGTAGCCCCGGGAGTTACGGGAGAGACCCAGTACTTC. Its protein is CASSVAPGVTGETQYF.

The sample holds a few counts of this clone. The chain has TRBV29-1 and TRBJ2-7; D gene ambiguous. V was trimmed by 5 bases and J by 2 bases, leaving 4 bases between them. The CDR3 sequence is 10 residues long. The germline CDR1 and CDR2 sequences are SQVTM and ANQGSEA. CDR3 DNA sequence: TGCAGCGTTTTCGCCTACGAGCAGTACTTC. It is translated as CSVFAYEQYF.

The chain links TRBV12-5 to TRBJ1-1, with D maybe TRBD1 (5 bases). This CDR3 region has 21 residues. Germline CDR1 reads LGHNT; CDR2 reads FRNRAP. Deletions cut 2 bases from V and 1 base from J, with 29 bases between. The DNA for the CDR3 is TGTGCTAGTGGTTTGTCTTTATCGGTGAGACAGTACAATAGAGAGAACACTGAAGCTTTCTTT. Protein product: CASGLSLSVRQYNRENTEAFF.